This passage covers 28 T cell receptor delta chains from one sample sequenced in a study of Vδ1+ human thymocytes. Study-wide results and limits: Thymic TRG and TRD repertoires appeared highly polyclonal, with Gaussian CDR3 length distributions.

RNA was extracted from the cells and then reverse transcribed. CDR3 amplicons came from multiplex PCR with pooled V-gene forward and constant-region reverse primers. TCRdb fed the multiplex PCR reads to CATT. The data hold approximately 25,000 delta-chain clones, with approximately 30% observed a single time. These TCRs' antigens remain unknown. Sequenced input: Vdelta1+ gamma-delta thymocytes from the thymus. Subset specified: FACS-sorted CD3+ TCRalphabeta- TCRVdelta1+ TCRVdelta2- thymocytes. These receptors were taken from a boy in the first two years of life who had congenital heart surgery.

This clone has a handful of counts. Other DNA sequences within the sample encode an identical CDR3. The chain couples TRDV1 to TRDJ1; 7 bases align to TRDD3. Germline V CDR1 and CDR2: TSWWSYY, QGS. The junction had 15 bases not matched to a gene; V was cut back by 2 bases and J by 0 bases. The CDR3 extends over 19 amino acids. The CDR3 sequence is CALGEGIAAGGRYTDKLIF. The CDR3 DNA reads as TGTGCTCTTGGGGAAGGAATAGCGGCTGGGGGGCGGTACACCGATAAACTCATCTTT.

As to this clone: The same CDR3 also results from other DNA sequences found in this sample. The chain uses TRDV1 and TRDJ1; no definite D call. The CDR3 runs 17 residues. V lost 0 bases and J lost 0, with 14 bases in between. Per the germline V gene, CDR1 is TSWWSYY and CDR2 is QGS. CDR3 nucleotide sequence: TGTGCTCTTGGGGAACTCCCTTTATCCTCGAACACCGATAAACTCATCTTT. Translation: CALGELPLSSNTDKLIF.

This chain uses TRDV1 with TRDJ1; D uncertain. Germline V gene data show CDR1 as TSWWSYY and CDR2 as QGS. This CDR3 has 15 amino acids. Trimming stripped 1 base from V and 3 bases from J, with 12 bases between. Written as DNA, the CDR3 is TGTGCTCTTGGGGAACGGCCCCGAGGAGCCGATAAACTCATCTTT. Translated: CALGERPRGADKLIF.

The chain employs TRDV1 and TRDJ1, with 9 bases aligning to TRDD3. CDR1 and CDR2 (germline): TSWWSYY, QGS. Unmatched junction bases numbered 19, after V lost 0 bases and J lost 5 bases. CDR3 length equals 20 residues. The CDR3 nucleotides are TGTGCTCTTGGGGAACTAGATCGTGGCCTTTCGGGGGATACCGGGGATAAACTCATCTTT. Its translation: CALGELDRGLSGDTGDKLIF.

In its sample, this clone was seen once. A read error may explain this, as a much larger clone is one base away. The gene calls are TRDV1 and TRDJ1; 8 bases agree with TRDD3. The germline V gene encodes CDR1 TSWWSYY and CDR2 QGS. The CDR3 has 16 amino acids. Losses at the gene ends were 0 bases for V and 3 bases for J; bases not matched to a gene: 6. The CDR3 region is CALGELGGFYPDKLIF. The DNA for the CDR3 is TGTGCTCTTGGGGAACTTGGGGGATTCTACCCCGATAAACTCATCTTT.

Notes on this clone: This clone may be a read error of a much larger clone one base away. The rearrangement uses TRDV1 and TRDJ2; TRDD3 matches at 8 bases. J was trimmed by 6 bases and V by 4 bases; bases with no gene match: 28. Germline V gene lookup returns CDR1 TSWWSYY and CDR2 QGS. The CDR3 runs to 22 residues. The CDR3 nucleotides are TGTGCTCTTGGGGCAGGGGTCCCCCTACGCCGGGAACCGTACTGGGGGGCAGCACAACTCTTCTTT. Its protein is CALGAGVPLRREPYWGAAQLFF.

A word on this clone: The same CDR3 is also encoded by other DNA sequences in this sample. The chain recombines TRDV1 with TRDJ1, with 11 bases matching TRDD3. V lost 1 base and J lost 0; bases outside the gene matches: 25. Germline V gene sequence: CDR1 TSWWSYY, CDR2 QGS. This CDR3 has 24 residues. CDR3 nucleotide sequence: TGTGCTCTTGGGGAACGGGGGGGGTACCTTCCTATAGCTGGGGGATACCCCGACACCGATAAACTCATCTTT. Its translation is CALGERGGYLPIAGGYPDTDKLIF.

The chain links TRDV1 to TRDJ1, with 8 bases fitting TRDD3. This CDR3 has 30 amino acids. Trimming cost V 5 bases and J 4 bases; bases outside gene matches: 54. In germline, CDR1 is TSWWSYY, CDR2 QGS. The CDR3 DNA sequence: TGTGCTCTTGGGAATCTTTCCCGAAACCAAAACTTTTCCGTAGGTGGGGGATCGCGTCAGCGTCCAAGTACACACGATAAACTCATCTTT. It encodes CALGNLSRNQNFSVGGGSRQRPSTHDKLIF.

This clone has just a few counts. This chain connects TRDV1 to TRDJ1; maybe TRDD2 (6 bases). The CDR3 has 18 amino acids. Germline V CDR1 and CDR2: TSWWSYY, QGS. Trimming removed 4 bases at V and 3 bases at J, with 24 bases between. The CDR3, as DNA: TGTGCTCTTGGGGCCCTACCATTCCTAGGGCGCGACCCCGATAAACTCATCTTT. It is translated as CALGALPFLGRDPDKLIF.

In this sample, this clone turned up a few times. This chain uses TRDV1 with TRDJ1; a weak D match, TRDD3 (6 bases). The V gene lost 8 bases and the J gene lost 0 bases, with 31 bases spanning the gap. The CDR3 totals 20 residues. Looked up from germline, CDR1 is TSWWSYY and CDR2 is QGS. The DNA of the CDR3 is TGTGCTCTTCTAGAGATGCCCCGCCGGGATATACGCCGATACACCGATAAACTCATCTTT. This translates into CALLEMPRRDIRRYTDKLIF.

By its share, this clone is medium-sized. Other DNA sequences in the same sample also yield this CDR3. This chain uses TRDV1 with TRDJ1, with D uncertain. CDR1 and CDR2 from the germline V gene are TSWWSYY and QGS. This CDR3 comprises 15 residues. Trimming cost V 2 bases and J 0 bases, with 10 bases left between them. CDR3 nucleotides: TGTGCTCTTGGGGAAACCTGGTCCTACACCGATAAACTCATCTTT. Translating gives CALGETWSYTDKLIF.

As regards this clone: A much bigger clone sits one base away, suggesting this may be a read error. The V and J genes are TRDV1 and TRDJ1; D unclear. There are 18 residues in the CDR3. V was cut by 7 bases and J by 0 bases, with 24 bases left in between. Germline CDR1 and CDR2: TSWWSYY and QGS. CDR3 sequence (DNA): TGTGCTCTTGTACCGACCCTATGTACAACGTGGTACACCGATAAACTCATCTTT. It is translated as CALVPTLCTTWYTDKLIF.

The chain employs TRDV1 and TRDJ1; 9 bases match TRDD3. This CDR3 is 19 amino acids long. CDR1 and CDR2 from the germline V gene are TSWWSYY and QGS. V shed 4 bases and J 4 bases; nucleotides not matched to a gene: 19. The CDR3 nucleotides read TGTGCTCTTGGGGTAAAATTCCTACGCGACTGGGGGAGCCGCGATAAACTCATCTTT. Its translation: CALGVKFLRDWGSRDKLIF.

This clone was found once. This chain uses TRDV1 with TRDJ1; 7 nucleotides agree with TRDD3. The junction had 17 bases not matched to a gene; V was cut back by 3 bases and J by 7 bases. The CDR3 consists of 17 residues. CDR1 and CDR2 from the germline V gene are TSWWSYY and QGS. The CDR3 nucleotides are TGTGCTCTTGGGGAGGGAGTACTGGGGCCTAGGCCCAGTAAACTCATCTTT. Translation: CALGEGVLGPRPSKLIF.

The chain uses TRDV1 and TRDJ1; 9 bases map to TRDD3. The CDR3 length is 19 residues. V lost 4 bases and J lost 2; bases outside the gene matches: 17. The germline V gene encodes CDR1 TSWWSYY and CDR2 QGS. The CDR3 is CALGVPFGGYPGWTDKLIF. The CDR3 region has the DNA TGTGCTCTTGGGGTCCCCTTCGGGGGATACCCCGGTTGGACCGATAAACTCATCTTT.

This clone has ten or more counts. The chain employs TRDV1 and TRDJ1; the D gene is possibly TRDD3 (5 bases). This CDR3 contains 19 residues. Between the trimmed V and J ends, which lost 2 bases and 0 bases, there was a span of 22 bases. Per germline, CDR1 TSWWSYY and CDR2 QGS. The CDR3 here is CALGEGEDGPDLYTDKLIF. The CDR3 DNA reads as TGTGCTCTTGGGGAAGGGGAAGACGGGCCAGACCTGTACACCGATAAACTCATCTTT.

With respect to this clone: This may be a read error, as it is one base from a much larger clone. This CDR3 is also generated by other DNA sequences in the sample. The rearrangement uses TRDV1 and TRDJ1; perhaps TRDD1 as D (5 bases). Deletions cut 1 base from V and 0 bases from J, with 21 bases between. Per germline, CDR1 TSWWSYY and CDR2 QGS. The CDR3 runs 19 residues. DNA for the CDR3: TGTGCTCTTGGGGAACGGAAATCTCTAGGTTACTGTAACACCGATAAACTCATCTTT. Its protein product is CALGERKSLGYCNTDKLIF.

In its sample, this clone ranks as medium-sized. The chain has TRDV1 and TRDJ1; TRDD3 aligns across 9 bases. CDR1 is TSWWSYY and CDR2 is QGS in the germline V gene. J was trimmed by 8 bases and V by 1 base; bases with no gene match: 20. The CDR3 is 19 amino acids. CDR3 region: CALGEQSYREWGIIDKLIF. Written as DNA, the CDR3 is TGTGCTCTTGGGGAACAGTCCTACCGAGAGTGGGGGATAATCGACAAACTCATCTTT.

The chain has TRDV1 and TRDJ1, with 8 bases matching TRDD3. With V trimmed by 0 bases and J by 8 bases, 17 bases remained unmatched. Germline lookup yields CDR1 TSWWSYY and CDR2 QGS. The CDR3 consists of 18 residues. The CDR3 coding sequence is TGTGCTCTTGGGGAACTGGCCTATTTCCTAACGGGGATACCAAAACTCATCTTT. Its translation is CALGELAYFLTGIPKLIF.

The chain has TRDV1 and TRDJ1, with a possible D match to TRDD3 (5 bases). The CDR3 runs to 20 residues. V was trimmed by 1 base and J by 2 bases, leaving 26 bases between them. Germline loops: CDR1 TSWWSYY, CDR2 QGS. CDR3 sequence (DNA): TGTGCTCTTGGGGAACACTGGCACTTGGTGGGGCCAAGGAAAACCGATAAACTCATCTTT. This gives the protein CALGEHWHLVGPRKTDKLIF.

Regarding this clone: The sample carries other DNA sequences with the same CDR3. The chain combines TRDV1 with TRDJ1; 9 bases are a match to TRDD2. CDR3 length: 20 residues. Germline lookup yields CDR1 TSWWSYY and CDR2 QGS. After removal of 4 bases from V and 1 base from J, the junction contained 19 bases not matched to a gene. The CDR3 loop reads CALGAPFLQGGFLRTDKLIF. Written as DNA, the CDR3 is TGTGCTCTTGGGGCCCCCTTCCTACAGGGGGGATTTCTCCGCACCGATAAACTCATCTTT.

The rearrangement links TRDV1 to TRDJ1; 8 bases are a match to TRDD2. Germline trimming cut 2 bases from V and 0 bases from J; bases unmatched to any gene: 8. Germline lookup yields CDR1 TSWWSYY and CDR2 QGS. The CDR3 totals 17 residues. This chain's CDR3 is CALGETQPSYYTDKLIF. In DNA form, the CDR3 reads TGTGCTCTTGGGGAAACGCAGCCTTCCTATTACACCGATAAACTCATCTTT.

This clone was detected only a few times. Compared with germline, one end of the junction differs, possibly owing to a read error. The sample holds other DNA sequences that translate to the same CDR3. This chain connects TRDV1 to TRDJ1, with TRDD2 identical over 9 bases. CDR1 is TSWWSYY, CDR2 QGS, per germline. The CDR3 has 21 amino acids. The CDR3: CALGERHPSYGRGMETDKLIF. CDR3 in DNA: TGCGCTCTTGGGGAAAGGCACCCTTCCTACGGGCGGGGGATGGAAACCGATAAACTCATCTTT.

This clone was counted between two and nine times. The rearrangement links TRDV1 to TRDJ1; D possibly matches TRDD2 or TRDD3 (6 bases each). Trimming stripped 0 bases from V and 5 bases from J, with 19 bases between. CDR1 is TSWWSYY and CDR2 is QGS in the germline V gene. The CDR3 contains 17 residues. The CDR3 loop is CALGELLLPPDTDKLIF. The CDR3 DNA sequence: TGTGCTCTTGGGGAACTCCTCCTACCCCCTGATACGGATAAACTCATCTTT.

This clone was counted between two and nine times. The V call is TRDV1, the J call TRDJ1, with D possibly being TRDD3 (6 bases). Trimming stripped 0 bases from V and 10 bases from J, with 24 bases between. The CDR3 runs 17 residues. Looked up from germline, CDR1 is TSWWSYY and CDR2 is QGS. The CDR3 region has the DNA TGTGCTCTTGGGGAACTTGTGAACCCCTGGGGACCCCGAGGACTCATCTTT. Protein product: CALGELVNPWGPRGLIF.

This clone has more than one count but fewer than ten. The rearrangement uses TRDV1 and TRDJ1; 8 nucleotides align to TRDD3. The V and J ends lost 4 bases and 0 bases, in that order; junction bases with no gene match: 19. This CDR3 has 20 amino acids. Germline V gene sequence: CDR1 TSWWSYY, CDR2 QGS. The CDR3 DNA reads TGTGCTCTTGGGGCACTTTTGTTACGGGATACGATTAAGAACACCGATAAACTCATCTTT. Amino acid sequence: CALGALLLRDTIKNTDKLIF.

Note on this clone: A read error may produce the germline difference seen at one junction end. The same CDR3 is also encoded by other DNA sequences in this sample. The chain links TRDV1 to TRDJ1; the match to TRDD3 covers 10 bases. Germline V gene lookup returns CDR1 TSWWSYY and CDR2 QGS. The length of the CDR3 is 25 residues. The CDR3 nucleotides read TGTGCTCTTGGGGAACTAGGCCCCTCACCTTCCTGCCGTACTGGGGGATGCCCCAGCACCGATAAACTCATCTTC. Translation: CALGELGPSPSCRTGGCPSTDKLIF.

In its sample, this clone was seen a few times. This chain connects TRDV1 to TRDJ1, with 8 bases fitting TRDD3. Trimming took 3 bases from V and 0 from J; bases not matched to a gene: 27. CDR3 length: 23 residues. Germline V lookup: CDR1 TSWWSYY, CDR2 QGS. In DNA form, the CDR3 reads TGTGCTCTTGGGGAGCCGTCAGGAGGTACCCGGCCGCTGGGGGACCAGTACACCGATAAACTCATCTTT. This encodes CALGEPSGGTRPLGDQYTDKLIF.